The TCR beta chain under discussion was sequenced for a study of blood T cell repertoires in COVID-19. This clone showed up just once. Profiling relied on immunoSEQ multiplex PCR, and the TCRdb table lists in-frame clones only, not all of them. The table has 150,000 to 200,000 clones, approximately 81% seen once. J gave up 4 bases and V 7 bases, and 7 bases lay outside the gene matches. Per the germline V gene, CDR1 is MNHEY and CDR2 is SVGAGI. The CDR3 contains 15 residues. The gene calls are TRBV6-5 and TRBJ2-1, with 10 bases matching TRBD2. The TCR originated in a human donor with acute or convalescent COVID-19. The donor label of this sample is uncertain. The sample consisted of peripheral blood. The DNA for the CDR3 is TGTGCCAGCAAGGGGCCTAGCGGGGGTTACAATGAGCAGTTCTTC. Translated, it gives CASKGPSGGYNEQFF.